The sequence of this T cell receptor (beta chain) was determined in a study of cytomegalovirus exposure and HLA in healthy donors. Study findings and constraints: Looking again later, the authors saw that most CMV-associated TCR beta chains seemed HLA-restricted.

The PCR employed 60 Vbeta primers together with 13 Jbeta primers. Profiling relied on immunoSEQ multiplex PCR, and the TCRdb table lists in-frame clones only, not all of them. The data hold more than 100,000 clones, with over 70% observed a single time. The CDR3 loop spans 12 amino acids. Trimming left V 7 bases short and J 2 bases short, with 6 bases between. Germline lookup yields CDR1 MDHEN and CDR2 SYDVKM. This clone was observed once. Its antigen is undetermined. Other DNA sequences in this sample translate to the same CDR3. Material: PBMCs. The V gene is TRBV28, the J gene TRBJ1-5, with unresolved D. This TCR was recovered from a man over 45 in good health and CMV-seropositive. The CDR3 sequence is CASIQGNQPQHF. CDR3 in DNA: TGTGCCAGCATCCAGGGCAATCAGCCCCAGCATTTT.